The T cell receptor beta chain described here comes from a study of radiation and T cells in renal cell carcinoma. Specified time point: blood 2 weeks post-SBRT. Documented treatment: 15 Gy SBRT to primary tumor, nephrectomy 4 weeks later. Clear cell pathology was present in this patient's renal cell carcinoma. Sequencing used immunoSEQ multiplex PCR; TCRdb keeps in-frame clones, though not all of them. The repertoire includes 160,000 or so clones, approximately 90% of them detected once, and approximately 13% sits in the top ten. This sample comprised blood, obtained from a patient whose treatment included radiotherapy and nephrectomy. The sequence came from a woman aged 45-65 years with renal cell carcinoma.

The CDR3 sequence is CSVVGSNYGYTF. CDR3 DNA sequence: TGCAGCGTTGTGGGGAGCAACTATGGCTACACCTTC. The genes are TRBV29-1 and TRBJ1-2; D gene uncertain. Trimming took off 4 bases at V and 2 bases at J, with 8 bases between the two ends. CDR1 is SQVTM and CDR2 is ANQGSEA in the germline V gene. The CDR3 consists of 12 residues.